One sample yielded the 12 T cell receptor beta chains listed below, sequenced in a study of Tregs in tolerant kidney transplant recipients. Data came from immunoSEQ multiplex PCR; TCRdb stores just in-frame clones and leaves some out. The table for this sample gives 50,000 or so clones. Source: CD4+ T cells from blood, taken before the transplant. These receptors originate from a human donor who received a combined kidney and bone marrow transplant.

As concerns this clone: From the germline J gene comes the end of the CDR3, since the read stops 3 residues before it. This rearrangement joins TRBV19 to TRBJ2-3, with 8 bases aligning to TRBD1. This CDR3 is 19 amino acids long. The trim removed 5 bases at V and 1 base at J, leaving 17 bases unmatched. The germline CDR1 and CDR2 sequences are LNHDA and SQIVND (reference sequence). The CDR3 here is CASSLTGTGPTRGTDTQYF. The sequenced CDR3 bases are TGTGCCAGTAGTCTCACCGGGACAGGCCCAACGAGGGGCACAGATACG.

On this clone itself: Read data end 3 residues before the CDR3 end; the end is taken from the germline J gene. V gene TRBV18 combines with J gene TRBJ1-5; TRBD1 matches at 9 bases. V lost 0 bases, J lost 4 bases, and 4 bases stayed unmatched. This CDR3 contains 16 residues. The germline V gene has CDR1 KGHSH and CDR2 LQKENI. CDR3 residues: CASSPPGTGPNQPQHF. The DNA read from the CDR3 is TGTGCCAGCTCACCACCGGGGACAGGGCCTAATCAGCCC.

Concerning this clone itself: Read coverage stops 3 residues before the CDR3 terminus; the germline J gene supplies the remainder. This chain connects TRBV7-6 to TRBJ1-3; 8 bases are shared with TRBD1. The CDR3 is 13 amino acids. Germline-derived CDR1 and CDR2 are SGHVS and FNYEAQ. The chain's CDR3 is CASSFEAQGAIYF. Incomplete CDR3 DNA: TGTGCCAGCAGCTTCGAGGCACAGGGGGCC. Full variable domain (outside the CDR3, taken from reference TRBV7-6 and TRBJ1-3): GAGVSQSPRYKVTKRGQDVALRCDPISGHVSLYWYRQALGQGPEFLTYFNYEAQQDKSGLPNDRFSAERPEGSISTLTIQRTEQRDSAMYRCASSFEAQGAIYFGEGSWLTVV.

To note about this clone: The read terminates 3 residues ahead of where the CDR3 ends, so the germline J gene completes it. The chain employs TRBV5-6 and TRBJ1-2, with no clear D. This CDR3 contains 13 residues. V was trimmed by 2 bases and J by 5 bases, leaving 10 bases between them. Germline V gene lookup returns CDR1 SGHDT and CDR2 YYEEEE. CDR3 region: CASSLDGRYGYTF. The sequenced part of the CDR3 DNA is TGTGCCAGCAGCTTAGACGGCAGGTATGGC.

Worth noting for this clone: The CDR3 goes on 3 residues after the read ends, and that part is filled in from the germline J gene. The chain carries TRBV2 and TRBJ2-3; 10 bases are a match to TRBD2. This CDR3 has 14 amino acids. Per the germline V gene, CDR1 is SNHLY and CDR2 is FYNNEI. Losses at the gene ends were 8 bases for V and 7 bases for J; bases not matched to a gene: 9. This chain's CDR3 is CASGGTSVVNTQYF. Partial CDR3 DNA: TGTGCCAGCGGAGGGACTAGCGTTGTGAATACG. The entire variable domain, with the rest obtained from reference TRBV2 and TRBJ2-3, is as follows: EPEVTQTPSHQVTQMGQEVILRCVPISNHLYFYWYRQILGQKVEFLVSFYNNEISEKSEIFDDQFSVERPDGSNFTLKIRSTKLEDSAMYFCASGGTSVVNTQYFGPGTRLTVL.

On this clone itself: The read ends 3 residues before the CDR3 terminus; that terminus is restored from the germline J gene. The chain carries TRBV5-5 and TRBJ2-7; perhaps TRBD1 as D (6 bases). V lost 1 base to trimming and J lost 5 bases, with 13 bases between them. Germline V gene lookup returns CDR1 SGHKS and CDR2 YYEKEE (reference sequence). CDR3 size: 14 residues. CDR3 in amino acids: CASSLFTGRHEQYF. CDR3 DNA, as far as it was read: TGTGCCAGCAGCTTGTTCACAGGGAGACACGAG.

Turning to this clone: The read ends 3 residues shy of where the CDR3 ends; the end is completed using the germline J gene. V is TRBV7-2 and J is TRBJ1-2; D is uncertain. The CDR3 runs 12 residues. Trimming left V 2 bases short and J 6 bases short, with 7 bases between. Germline assignment: CDR1 SGHTA and CDR2 FQGNSA. The CDR3 sequence is CASSLTRDGYTF. Partial CDR3 DNA: TGTGCCAGCAGCTTAACCAGAGATGGC.

About this clone: The read ends 3 residues shy of where the CDR3 ends; the end is completed using the germline J gene. The chain uses TRBV7-9 and TRBJ2-2; 8 nucleotides agree with TRBD2. This CDR3 spans 15 amino acids. The V segment lost 7 bases and the J segment 5 bases; nucleotides outside the gene matches: 9. Germline loops: CDR1 SEHNR, CDR2 FQNEAQ (reference sequence). Partial CDR3 DNA: TGTGCCAGCAAGCGGGAGAGGTTTCGGACCGGGGAG. Its protein product is CASKRERFRTGE. The complete CDR3 protein is CASKRERFRTGELFF.

With regard to this clone: Read data end 3 residues before the CDR3 end; the end is taken from the germline J gene. V and J are TRBV19 and TRBJ1-1, with D unclear. The CDR3 length is 14 residues. Trimming took 6 bases from V and 2 from J, leaving 13 bases between them. Germline-derived CDR1 and CDR2 are LNHDA and SQIVND (reference sequence). The part of the CDR3 DNA that was read is TGTGCCAGTAGGGCCTCTTTCTTTAACACTGAA. It codes for CASRASFFNTE. The whole CDR3 protein is CASRASFFNTEAFF.

To note about this clone: The read falls 3 residues short of the CDR3 end, and the missing part is taken from the germline J gene. The gene calls are TRBV5-1 and TRBJ2-4; TRBD2 is a possible D gene (6 bases). Germline lookup yields CDR1 SGHRS and CDR2 YFSETQ. The CDR3 contains 14 residues. The germline V and J ends were trimmed by 4 bases and 2 bases, with 10 bases remaining between them. CDR3 DNA (partial): TGCGCCAGCAGCGACGGGACTCCCAAAAACATT. Translated, it gives CASSDGTPKNI. The whole CDR3 region reads CASSDGTPKNIQYF.

This CDR3 is CASSLLRAGTEAFF. The covered CDR3 bases are TGTGCCAGCAGTCTGCTGAGGGCGGGCACTGAA. The chain is built from TRBV6-2 or TRBV6-3 and TRBJ1-1, with no clear D. The read ends 3 residues early relative to the CDR3; the germline J gene fills the gap. In germline, CDR1 is MNHEY, CDR2 SVGEGT. V was shortened by 5 bases and J by 4 bases, with 14 bases between the two germline ends. The CDR3 runs 14 residues.

As concerns this clone: The sequence runs out 3 residues before the end of the CDR3; the remainder is reconstructed from the germline J gene. The genes are TRBV7-2 and TRBJ2-3; D perhaps matches TRBD2 (6 bases). CDR3 size: 14 residues. Trimming left V 5 bases short and J 1 base short, with 10 bases between. Germline V gene data show CDR1 as SGHTA and CDR2 as FQGNSA. Incomplete CDR3 DNA: TGTGCCAGCAGCCTTACGGGGGGCACAGATACG. Its protein product is CASSLTGGTDT. The full CDR3 protein is CASSLTGGTDTQYF.